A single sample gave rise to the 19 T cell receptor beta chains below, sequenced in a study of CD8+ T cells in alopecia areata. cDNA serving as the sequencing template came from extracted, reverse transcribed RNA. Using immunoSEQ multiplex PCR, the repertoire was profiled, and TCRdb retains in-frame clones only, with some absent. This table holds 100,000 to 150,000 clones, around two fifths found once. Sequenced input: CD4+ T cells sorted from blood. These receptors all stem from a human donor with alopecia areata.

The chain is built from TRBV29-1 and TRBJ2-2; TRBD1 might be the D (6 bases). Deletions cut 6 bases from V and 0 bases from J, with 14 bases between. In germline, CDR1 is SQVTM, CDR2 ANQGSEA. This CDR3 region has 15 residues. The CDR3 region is CSVLLDRTNTGELFF. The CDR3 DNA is TGCAGCGTCCTACTCGACAGGACGAACACCGGGGAGCTGTTTTTT.

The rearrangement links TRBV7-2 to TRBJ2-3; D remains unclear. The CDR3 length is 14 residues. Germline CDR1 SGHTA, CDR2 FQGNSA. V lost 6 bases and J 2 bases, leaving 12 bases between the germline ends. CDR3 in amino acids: CASRLLPDTDTQYF. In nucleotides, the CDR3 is TGTGCCAGCAGGCTTCTCCCGGACACAGATACGCAGTATTTT.

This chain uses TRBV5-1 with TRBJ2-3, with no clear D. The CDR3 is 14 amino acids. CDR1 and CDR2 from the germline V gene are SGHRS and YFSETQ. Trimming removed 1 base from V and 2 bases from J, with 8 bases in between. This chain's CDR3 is CASSLPLITDTQYF. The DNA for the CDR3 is TGCGCCAGCAGCTTGCCACTCATCACAGATACGCAGTATTTT.

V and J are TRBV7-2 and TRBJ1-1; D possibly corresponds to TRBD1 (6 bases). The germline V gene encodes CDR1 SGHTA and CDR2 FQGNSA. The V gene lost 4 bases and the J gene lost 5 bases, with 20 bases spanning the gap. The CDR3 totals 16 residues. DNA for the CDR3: TGTGCCAGCAGCTCCGGGGGGGGCGTGGTAGGGACTGAAGCTTTCTTT. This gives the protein CASSSGGGVVGTEAFF.

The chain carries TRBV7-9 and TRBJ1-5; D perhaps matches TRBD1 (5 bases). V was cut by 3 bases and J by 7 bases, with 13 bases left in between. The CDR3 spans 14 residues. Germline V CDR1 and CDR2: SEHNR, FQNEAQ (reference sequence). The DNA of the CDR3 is TGTGCCAGCAGCTTGGCGGGACTGAGGCAGCCCCAGCATTTT. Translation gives CASSLAGLRQPQHF.

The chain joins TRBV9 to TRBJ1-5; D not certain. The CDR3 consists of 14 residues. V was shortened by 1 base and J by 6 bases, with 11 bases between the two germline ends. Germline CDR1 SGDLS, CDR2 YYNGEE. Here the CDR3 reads CASSVNSGGQPQHF. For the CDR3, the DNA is TGTGCCAGCAGCGTAAATAGCGGTGGTCAGCCCCAGCATTTT.

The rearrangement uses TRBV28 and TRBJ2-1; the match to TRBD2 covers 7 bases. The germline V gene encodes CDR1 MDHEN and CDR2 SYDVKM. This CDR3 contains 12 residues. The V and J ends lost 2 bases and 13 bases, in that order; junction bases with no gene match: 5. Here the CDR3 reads CASSLLGGEQFF. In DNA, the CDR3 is TGTGCCAGCAGTTTACTTGGGGGGGAACAGTTCTTC.

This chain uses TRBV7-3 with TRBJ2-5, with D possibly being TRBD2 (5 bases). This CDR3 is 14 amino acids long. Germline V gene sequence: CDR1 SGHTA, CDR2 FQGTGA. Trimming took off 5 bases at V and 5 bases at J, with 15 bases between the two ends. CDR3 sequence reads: CASSLTGIGETQYF. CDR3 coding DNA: TGTGCCAGCAGCCTCACGGGGATCGGGGAGACCCAGTACTTC.

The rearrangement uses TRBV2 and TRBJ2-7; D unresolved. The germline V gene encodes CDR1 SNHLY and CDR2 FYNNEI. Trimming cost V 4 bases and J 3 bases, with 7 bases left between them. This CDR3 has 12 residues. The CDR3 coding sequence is TGTGCCAGCAGTGTAACGGACTACGAGCAGTACTTC. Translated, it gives CASSVTDYEQYF.

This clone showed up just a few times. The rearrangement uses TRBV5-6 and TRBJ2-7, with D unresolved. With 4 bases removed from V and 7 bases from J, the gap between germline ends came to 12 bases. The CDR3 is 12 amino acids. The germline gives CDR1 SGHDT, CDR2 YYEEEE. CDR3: CASSPLGGEQYF. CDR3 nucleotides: TGTGCCAGCAGCCCCCTGGGTGGGGAGCAGTACTTC.

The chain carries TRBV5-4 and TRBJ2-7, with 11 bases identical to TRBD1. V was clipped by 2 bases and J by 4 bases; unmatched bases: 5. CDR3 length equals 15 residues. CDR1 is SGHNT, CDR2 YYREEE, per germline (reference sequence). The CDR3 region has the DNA TGTGCCAGCAGCTTACTAGGACAGGGGGCGTACGAGCAGTACTTC. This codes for CASSLLGQGAYEQYF.

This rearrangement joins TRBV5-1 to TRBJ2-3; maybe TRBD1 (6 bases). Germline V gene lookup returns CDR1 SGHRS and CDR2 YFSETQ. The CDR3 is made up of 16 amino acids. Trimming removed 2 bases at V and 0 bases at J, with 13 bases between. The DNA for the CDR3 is TGCGCCAGCAGCTTCGGGCAGGGGTTTAGCACAGATACGCAGTATTTT. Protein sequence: CASSFGQGFSTDTQYF.

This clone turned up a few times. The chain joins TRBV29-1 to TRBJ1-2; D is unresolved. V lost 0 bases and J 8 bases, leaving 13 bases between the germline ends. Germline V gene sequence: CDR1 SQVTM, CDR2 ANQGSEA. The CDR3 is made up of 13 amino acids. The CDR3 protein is CSVEEGPGVGYTF. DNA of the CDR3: TGCAGCGTTGAAGAAGGACCGGGTGTAGGCTACACCTTC.

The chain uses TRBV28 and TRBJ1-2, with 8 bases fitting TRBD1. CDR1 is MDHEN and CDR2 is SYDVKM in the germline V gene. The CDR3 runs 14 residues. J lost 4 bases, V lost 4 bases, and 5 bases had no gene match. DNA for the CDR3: TGTGCCAGCAGTTGGGGGACAGGCCGCTATGGCTACACCTTC. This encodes CASSWGTGRYGYTF.

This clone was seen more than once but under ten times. The CDR3 loop reads CATSRGANYGYTF. CDR3 sequence (DNA): TGTGCCACCAGCAGAGGAGCTAACTATGGCTACACCTTC. The gene calls are TRBV15 and TRBJ1-2; D uncertain. V gave up 1 base and J gave up 0 bases, with 3 bases separating them. The CDR3 contains 13 residues. CDR1 and CDR2 from the germline V gene are LNHNV and YYDKDF (reference sequence).

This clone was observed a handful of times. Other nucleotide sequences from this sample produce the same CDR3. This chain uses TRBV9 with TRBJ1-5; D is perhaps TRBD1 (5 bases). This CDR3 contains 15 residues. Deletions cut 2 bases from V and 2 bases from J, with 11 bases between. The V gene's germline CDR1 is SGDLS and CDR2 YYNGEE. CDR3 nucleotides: TGTGCCAGCAGCGTGGGGGTCGGAGGCAATCAGCCCCAGCATTTT. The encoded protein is CASSVGVGGNQPQHF.

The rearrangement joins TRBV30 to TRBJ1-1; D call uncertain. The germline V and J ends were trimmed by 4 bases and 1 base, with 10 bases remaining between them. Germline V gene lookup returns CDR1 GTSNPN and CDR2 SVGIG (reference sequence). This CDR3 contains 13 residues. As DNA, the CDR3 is TGTGCCTGGAATAAGGAGAGGAACACTGAAGCTTTCTTT. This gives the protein CAWNKERNTEAFF.

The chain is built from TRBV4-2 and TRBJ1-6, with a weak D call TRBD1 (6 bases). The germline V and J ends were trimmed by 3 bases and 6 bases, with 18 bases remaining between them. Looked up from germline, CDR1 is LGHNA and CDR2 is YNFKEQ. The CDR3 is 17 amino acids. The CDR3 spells CASSQAMRTELNSPLHF. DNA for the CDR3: TGTGCCAGCAGCCAGGCAATGAGGACAGAGCTTAATTCACCCCTCCACTTT.

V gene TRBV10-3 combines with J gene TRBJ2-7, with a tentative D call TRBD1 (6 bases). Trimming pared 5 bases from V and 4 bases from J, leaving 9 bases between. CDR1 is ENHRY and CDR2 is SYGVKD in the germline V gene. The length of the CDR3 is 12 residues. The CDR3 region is CAISPTGYEQYF. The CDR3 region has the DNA TGTGCCATCAGTCCGACAGGTTACGAGCAGTACTTC.